The entry below describes one TCR beta chain. Deep-level assay runs were performed. Sorted-subset replicate PCRs used 150 to 200 ng of genomic DNA. This amount corresponded to 30,000 to 35,000 T cell genomes. Sequencing used immunoSEQ multiplex PCR; TCRdb keeps in-frame clones, though not all of them. The sample contains roughly 850,000 clones, just over 95% of which appear only once. This entry belongs to a study of shared clonotypes between healthy human individuals. Overall study: Each donor contributed plates that comprised three CD4 naive, three CD4 memory, two CD8 naive and one CD8 memory.

Naive CD8 cells lacked CD45RO, underwent positive selection for CCR7 and left out terminally differentiated effector memory CD45RA+ cells. Germline-derived CDR1 and CDR2 are SNHLY and FYNNEI. V lost 11 bases to trimming and J lost 3 bases; unmatched junction nucleotides: 8. The CDR3 runs 13 residues. The chain carries TRBV2 and TRBJ2-7; 9 bases agree with TRBD2. The clonotype was recovered from a man aged 25 to 40 in good health. Sequencing was performed on naive CD8+ T cells sorted from blood. The DNA for the CDR3 is TGTGCCGGCCACGGGACTAGCAGCTACGAGCAGTACTTC. It specifies CAGHGTSSYEQYF.